A single sample gave rise to the 10 T cell receptor beta chains below, sequenced in a study of T cell responses to AZD1222 COVID-19 vaccine (dated by TCRdb to 2020 to 2022). The time point label, as the study defines it: baseline before first vaccination. The library was generated by the immunoSEQ multiplex PCR assay. TCRdb holds this immuneACCESS table with in-frame rearrangements only. Some clones are missing; in checked studies, unresolved V genes explain under half, and the rest has no known cause. The sample contains 95,000 to 150,000 clones, over 75% of them found a single time. The ten biggest clones cover approximately 10% of the sample. Specimen: peripheral blood, collected on day 0 of AZD1222 vaccination. Receptors were obtained from an adult in good health.

The chain has TRBV11-3 and TRBJ1-1; 9 bases are a match to TRBD1. Germline CDR1 SGHNT, CDR2 YENEEA. CDR3 length equals 16 residues. After removal of 5 bases from V and 6 bases from J, the junction contained 13 bases not matched to a gene. The CDR3 DNA follows: TGTGCCAGCAGCCGAAGGGGAAGGACAGGGGAGCCTGAAGCTTTCTTT. This sequence encodes CASSRRGRTGEPEAFF. Drawing the rest from reference TRBV11-3 and TRBJ1-1, the complete variable domain is EAGVVQSPRYKIIEKKQPVAFWCNPISGHNTLYWYLQNLGQGPELLIRYENEEAVDDSQLPKDRFSAERLKGVDSTLKIQPAELGDSAVYLCASSRRGRTGEPEAFFGQGTRLTVV.

This chain links TRBV5-4 with TRBJ2-7; D ambiguous. The CDR3 covers 18 residues. The germline V and J ends were trimmed by 4 bases and 4 bases, with 27 bases remaining between them. Germline V CDR1 and CDR2: SGHNT, YYREEE (reference sequence). The CDR3 sequence is CASSLSPGLRSVSYEQYF. For the CDR3, the DNA is TGTGCCAGCAGCCTCTCCCCAGGCCTCCGCAGCGTATCGTACGAGCAGTACTTC.

CDR3: CASSSGTKDTDTQYF. CDR3 DNA sequence: TGCGCCAGCAGCTCGGGGACCAAAGACACAGATACGCAGTATTTT. The gene calls are TRBV5-1 and TRBJ2-3; possibly TRBD1 or TRBD2 for D (5 bases each). The germline CDR1 and CDR2 sequences are SGHRS and YFSETQ. CDR3 length: 15 amino acids. Trimming pared 3 bases from V and 2 bases from J, leaving 13 bases between.

The rearrangement uses TRBV19 and TRBJ1-2; the match to TRBD1 covers 7 bases. Germline CDR1 reads LNHDA; CDR2 reads SQIVND (reference sequence). CDR3 length: 16 amino acids. V trimming: 5 bases; J trimming: 2 bases; junction bases outside the gene matches: 11. This CDR3 is CASSDGHRGLNYGYTF. The CDR3 coding sequence is TGTGCCAGTAGTGACGGTCACAGGGGATTAAACTATGGCTACACCTTC.

The chain has TRBV14 and TRBJ2-1; D not resolved. This CDR3 contains 13 residues. V was cut by 6 bases and J by 3 bases, with 9 bases left in between. Germline loops: CDR1 SGHDN, CDR2 FVKESK. CDR3 loop: CASSPTHYNEQFF. In DNA form, the CDR3 reads TGTGCCAGCAGTCCCACACACTACAATGAGCAGTTCTTC.

The J gene is TRBJ2-7, the V gene TRBV27, with 8 bases aligning to TRBD2. Per the germline V gene, CDR1 is MNHEY and CDR2 is SMNVEV (reference sequence). The CDR3 totals 13 residues. The V segment lost 3 bases and the J segment 3 bases; nucleotides outside the gene matches: 1. Written as DNA, the CDR3 is TGTGCCAGCAGTTTCACTAGCGGCTACGAGCAGTACTTC. It codes for CASSFTSGYEQYF.

The chain employs TRBV28 and TRBJ1-2, with TRBD1 matching over 8 bases. Germline V gene lookup returns CDR1 MDHEN and CDR2 SYDVKM. The CDR3 loop spans 13 amino acids. Trimming cost V 7 bases and J 3 bases; bases outside gene matches: 4. The CDR3 DNA is TGTGCCAGCACCAACAGGGGGGACTATGGCTACACCTTC. Residues: CASTNRGDYGYTF.

There are a few counts of this clone. The chain has TRBV9 and TRBJ2-3; D possibly matches TRBD1 or TRBD2 (5 bases each). V gave up 5 bases and J gave up 5 bases, with 12 bases separating them. CDR3 size: 13 residues. The V gene's germline CDR1 is SGDLS and CDR2 YYNGEE. The CDR3: CASRSGSEDTQYF. In DNA form, the CDR3 reads TGTGCCAGCAGATCAGGGAGCGAAGATACGCAGTATTTT.

This chain links TRBV27 with TRBJ1-1; 9 positions match TRBD1. CDR3 length equals 15 residues. The V segment lost 5 bases and the J segment 5 bases; nucleotides outside the gene matches: 9. CDR1 is MNHEY, CDR2 SMNVEV, per germline (reference sequence). CDR3 in amino acids: CASSHRGLRGTEAFF. The CDR3 DNA reads TGTGCCAGCAGTCACAGGGGGCTACGAGGGACTGAAGCTTTCTTT.

This clone was counted once. V and J are TRBV19 and TRBJ1-2; no definite D call. Trimming shortened V by 7 bases and J by 4 bases, and 19 bases separated the two germline ends. Germline-derived CDR1 and CDR2 are LNHDA and SQIVND (reference sequence). The CDR3 consists of 15 residues. The CDR3 spells CASIRPGSSVYGYTF. The CDR3 nucleotides are TGTGCCAGTATCCGCCCGGGCAGCAGCGTCTATGGCTACACCTTC.